What follows are 10 T cell receptor beta chains derived from one specimen sequenced in a study of regulatory and conventional T cells in RAG deficiency. Conventional CD4+ T cells were sorted from blood as CD25-low CD127-high cells. Libraries were prepared by immunoSEQ multiplex PCR; TCRdb keeps only in-frame clonotypes and omits some of them. This sample has about 29,000 clones, with around 96% found just once. The sample was also reused in another study, on regulatory T cells. As that study records: The primer mix had 52 TRBV and 13 TRBJ primers.

What was sequenced was CD25- CD4+ T cells sorted from blood. The receptor set was obtained from a human donor in good health.

In its sample, this clone was seen once. The chain joins TRBV6-5 to TRBJ2-7; D perhaps matches TRBD1 (6 bases). There are 13 residues in the CDR3. V lost 6 bases and J lost 3, with 12 bases in between. Germline lookup yields CDR1 MNHEY and CDR2 SVGAGI. The CDR3 nucleotides read TGTGCCAGCAGCAGGGGAAATGGCTACGAGCAGTACTTC. This encodes CASSRGNGYEQYF.

The chain links TRBV21-1 to TRBJ2-7; the D call TRBD2 from the table was never checked on the DNA. TRBV21-1 is designated a pseudogene. CDR3 length: 15 residues. The DNA for the CDR3 is TGTGCCAGCAGCCCACGGGACTCCAGCTCCTACGAGCAGTACTTC. Protein sequence: CASSPRDSSSYEQYF.

This clone was counted a single time. The rearrangement uses TRBV7-3 and TRBJ2-1; 7 bases agree with TRBD1. Germline CDR1 SGHTA, CDR2 FQGTGA. There are 14 residues in the CDR3. Trimming removed 5 bases from V and 6 bases from J; junction bases left unmatched: 7. The CDR3 nucleotides are TGTGCCAGCAGCCGACTAACAGGGGTCAATGAGCAGTTCTTC. This sequence encodes CASSRLTGVNEQFF.

The V gene is TRBV6-5, the J gene TRBJ2-5, with TRBD1 identical over 8 bases. In germline, CDR1 is MNHEY, CDR2 SVGAGI. V shed 4 bases, J shed 6 bases, and the junction held 7 bases outside the gene matches. CDR3 length: 14 amino acids. CDR3 DNA sequence: TGTGCCAGCAGTTTACTAGGACAGGGAAAGACCCAGTACTTC. Translated, it gives CASSLLGQGKTQYF.

This clone was seen once. This sequence joins TRBV5-4 and TRBJ2-7; D is unclear. CDR3 size: 15 residues. Germline lookup yields CDR1 SGHNT and CDR2 YYREEE (reference sequence). V dropped 0 bases and J dropped 0 bases, with 10 bases sitting between them. The CDR3 reads CASSLELSSSYEQYF. The CDR3 region has the DNA TGTGCCAGCAGCTTGGAATTGTCGAGCTCCTACGAGCAGTACTTC.

The J gene is TRBJ2-7, the V gene TRBV11-2, with TRBD1 matching over 10 bases. The CDR3 is made up of 16 amino acids. V shed 2 bases, J shed 4 bases, and the junction held 8 bases outside the gene matches. Germline assignment: CDR1 SGHAT and CDR2 FQNNGV. CDR3 nucleotides: TGTGCCAGCAGCTTATACGTTGGGACAGGGGCATACGAGCAGTACTTC. This encodes CASSLYVGTGAYEQYF.

This chain connects TRBV18 to TRBJ1-3; D remains ambiguous. The V gene's germline CDR1 is KGHSH and CDR2 LQKENI. Trimming took off 0 bases at V and 2 bases at J, with 11 bases between the two ends. CDR3 length: 16 residues. The CDR3 region is CASSPPGGIPGNTIYF. The CDR3 bases are TGTGCCAGCTCACCACCAGGCGGTATCCCTGGAAACACCATATATTTT.

The J gene is TRBJ1-2, the V gene TRBV7-9; tentatively, D is TRBD1 (6 bases). Per germline, CDR1 SEHNR and CDR2 FQNEAQ (reference sequence). Between the trimmed V and J ends, which lost 5 bases and 2 bases, there was a span of 9 bases. The CDR3 runs 13 residues. The CDR3 is CASSRGQNYGYTF. As DNA, the CDR3 is TGTGCCAGCAGCCGTGGACAGAACTATGGCTACACCTTC.

The V call is TRBV19, the J call TRBJ2-6; possibly TRBD1 for D (7 bases). V lost 5 bases to trimming and J lost 0 bases, with 11 bases between them. The CDR3 is made up of 16 amino acids. Germline CDR1 reads LNHDA; CDR2 reads SQIVND (reference sequence). CDR3 bases: TGTGCCAGTAGTGCGGGACAGCTCTCTGGGGCCAACGTCCTGACTTTC. Protein: CASSAGQLSGANVLTF.

The rearrangement joins TRBV11-2 to TRBJ2-4; 10 bases align to TRBD2. Germline assignment: CDR1 SGHAT and CDR2 FQNNGV. The CDR3 sequence is 18 residues long. V lost 4 bases to trimming and J lost 5 bases; unmatched junction nucleotides: 14. The CDR3 sequence is CASSSLPLQRGGENIQYF. CDR3 bases: TGTGCCAGCAGCTCTCTCCCCCTTCAGCGGGGGGGCGAAAACATTCAGTACTTC. Variable domain in full (rest from reference TRBV11-2 and TRBJ2-4): EAGVAQSPRYKIIEKRQSVAFWCNPISGHATLYWYQQILGQGPKLLIQFQNNGVVDDSQLPKDRFSAERLKGVDSTLKIQPAKLEDSAVYLCASSSLPLQRGGENIQYFGAGTRLSVL.